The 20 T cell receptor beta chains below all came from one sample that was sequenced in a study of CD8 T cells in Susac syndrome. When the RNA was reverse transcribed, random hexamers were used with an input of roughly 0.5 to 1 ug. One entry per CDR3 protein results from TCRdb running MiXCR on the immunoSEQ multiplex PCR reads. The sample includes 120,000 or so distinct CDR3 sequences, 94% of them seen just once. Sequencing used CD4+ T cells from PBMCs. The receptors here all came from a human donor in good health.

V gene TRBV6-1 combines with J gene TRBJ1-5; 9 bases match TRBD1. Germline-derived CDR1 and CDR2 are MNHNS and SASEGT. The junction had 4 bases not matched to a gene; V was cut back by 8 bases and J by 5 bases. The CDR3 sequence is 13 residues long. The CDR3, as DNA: TGTGCCAGCGGAGGGACAGGGTATCAGCCCCAGCATTTT. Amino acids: CASGGTGYQPQHF.

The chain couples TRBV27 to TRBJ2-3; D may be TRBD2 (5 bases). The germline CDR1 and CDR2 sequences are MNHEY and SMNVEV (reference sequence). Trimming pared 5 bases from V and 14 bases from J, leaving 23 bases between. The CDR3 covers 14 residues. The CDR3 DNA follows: TGTGCCAGCAGTCTCCACCCCGGCCGGGGAAATTGGTATTTT. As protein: CASSLHPGRGNWYF.

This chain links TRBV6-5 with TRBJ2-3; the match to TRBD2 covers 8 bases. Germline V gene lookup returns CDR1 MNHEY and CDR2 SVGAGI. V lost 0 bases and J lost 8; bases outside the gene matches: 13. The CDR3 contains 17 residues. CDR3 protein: CASSYSWTSKYRGTQYF. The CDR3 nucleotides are TGTGCCAGCAGTTACTCTTGGACTAGCAAGTACCGGGGTACGCAGTATTTT.

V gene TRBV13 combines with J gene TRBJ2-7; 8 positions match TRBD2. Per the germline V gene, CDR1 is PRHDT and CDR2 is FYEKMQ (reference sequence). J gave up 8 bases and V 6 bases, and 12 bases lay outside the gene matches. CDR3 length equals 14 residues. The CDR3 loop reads CASRFMGSGSQQYF. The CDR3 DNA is TGTGCCAGCAGATTCATGGGGAGCGGGAGTCAGCAGTACTTC.

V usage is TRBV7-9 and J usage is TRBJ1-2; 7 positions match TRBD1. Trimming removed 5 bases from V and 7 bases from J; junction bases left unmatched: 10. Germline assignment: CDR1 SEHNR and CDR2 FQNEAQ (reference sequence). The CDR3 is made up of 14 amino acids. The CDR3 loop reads CASSDLRTGGGYTF. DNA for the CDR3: TGTGCCAGCAGCGATCTCCGGACAGGCGGTGGCTACACCTTC.

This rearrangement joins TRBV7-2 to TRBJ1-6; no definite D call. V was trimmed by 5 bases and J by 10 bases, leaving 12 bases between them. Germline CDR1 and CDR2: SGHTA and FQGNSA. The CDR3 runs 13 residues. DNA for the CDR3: TGTGCCAGCAGCACCAGGATCGAATCACCCCTCCACTTT. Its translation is CASSTRIESPLHF. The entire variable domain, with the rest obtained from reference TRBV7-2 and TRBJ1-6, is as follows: GAGVSQSPSNKVTEKGKDVELRCDPISGHTALYWYRQSLGQGLEFLIYFQGNSAPDKSGLPSDRFSAERTGGSVSTLTIQRTQQEDSAVYLCASSTRIESPLHFGNGTRLTVT.

In nucleotides, the CDR3 is TGTGCCAGCAACCAGAGCGGACGCCGTCGGGCCCAGTACTTC. Its protein is CASNQSGRRRAQYF. The rearrangement links TRBV3-1 to TRBJ2-5; maybe TRBD2 (5 bases). Trimming shortened V by 7 bases and J by 9 bases, and 21 bases separated the two germline ends. Germline lookup yields CDR1 LGHDT and CDR2 YNNKEL (reference sequence). CDR3 length equals 14 residues.

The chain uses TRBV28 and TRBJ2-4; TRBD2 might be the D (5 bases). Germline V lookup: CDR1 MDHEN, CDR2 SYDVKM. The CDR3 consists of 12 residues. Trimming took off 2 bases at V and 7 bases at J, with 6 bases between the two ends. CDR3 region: CASSLRTNIQYF. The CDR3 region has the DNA TGTGCCAGCAGTTTACGGACTAACATTCAGTACTTC.

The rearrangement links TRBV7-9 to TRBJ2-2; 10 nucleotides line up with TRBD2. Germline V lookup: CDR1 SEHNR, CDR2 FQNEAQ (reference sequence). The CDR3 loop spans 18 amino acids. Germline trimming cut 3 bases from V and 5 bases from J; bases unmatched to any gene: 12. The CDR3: CASSLGIAGGPRTGELFF. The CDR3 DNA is TGTGCCAGCAGCTTGGGGATAGCGGGAGGCCCTAGGACCGGGGAGCTGTTTTTT. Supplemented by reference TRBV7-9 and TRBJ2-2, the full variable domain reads DTGVSQNPRHKITKRGQNVTFRCDPISEHNRLYWYRQTLGQGPEFLTYFQNEAQLEKSRLLSDRFSAERPKGSFSTLEIQRTEQGDSAMYLCASSLGIAGGPRTGELFFGEGSRLTVL.

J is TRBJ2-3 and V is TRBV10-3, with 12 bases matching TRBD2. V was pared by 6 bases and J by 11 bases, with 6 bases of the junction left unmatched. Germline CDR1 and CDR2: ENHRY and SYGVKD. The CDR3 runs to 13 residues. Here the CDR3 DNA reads TGTGCCATCAGCACGACTAGCGGGAGTGTGCAGTATTTT. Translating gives CAISTTSGSVQYF.

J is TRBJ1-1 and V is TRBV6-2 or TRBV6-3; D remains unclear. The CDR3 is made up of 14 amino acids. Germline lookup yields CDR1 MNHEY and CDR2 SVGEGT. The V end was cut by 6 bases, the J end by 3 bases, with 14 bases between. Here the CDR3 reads CASSRDDRYTEAFF. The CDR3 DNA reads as TGTGCCAGCAGCCGTGATGACCGATACACTGAAGCTTTCTTT.

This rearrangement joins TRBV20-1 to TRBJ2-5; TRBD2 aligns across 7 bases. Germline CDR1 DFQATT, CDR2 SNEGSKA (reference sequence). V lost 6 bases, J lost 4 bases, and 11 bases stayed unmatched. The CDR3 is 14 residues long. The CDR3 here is CSAPWREGIETQYF. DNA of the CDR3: TGCAGTGCCCCATGGAGGGAGGGGATAGAGACCCAGTACTTC.

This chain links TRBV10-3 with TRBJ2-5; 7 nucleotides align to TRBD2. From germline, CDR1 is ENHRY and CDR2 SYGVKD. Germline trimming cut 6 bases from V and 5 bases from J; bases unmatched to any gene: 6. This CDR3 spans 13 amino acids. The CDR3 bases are TGTGCCATCAGCGGTCGGGAGGAGGAGACCCAGTACTTC. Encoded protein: CAISGREEETQYF.

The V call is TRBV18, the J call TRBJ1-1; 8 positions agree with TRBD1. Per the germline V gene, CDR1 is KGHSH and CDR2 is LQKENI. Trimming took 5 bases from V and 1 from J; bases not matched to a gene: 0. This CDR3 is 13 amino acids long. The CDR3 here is CASSGQGNTEAFF. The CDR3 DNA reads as TGTGCCAGCTCAGGACAGGGGAACACTGAAGCTTTCTTT.

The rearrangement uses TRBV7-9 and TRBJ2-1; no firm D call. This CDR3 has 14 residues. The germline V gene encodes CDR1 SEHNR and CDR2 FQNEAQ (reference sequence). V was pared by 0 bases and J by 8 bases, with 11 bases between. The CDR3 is CASSLAMFAYEQFF. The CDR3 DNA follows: TGTGCCAGCAGCTTAGCGATGTTCGCTTATGAGCAGTTCTTC.

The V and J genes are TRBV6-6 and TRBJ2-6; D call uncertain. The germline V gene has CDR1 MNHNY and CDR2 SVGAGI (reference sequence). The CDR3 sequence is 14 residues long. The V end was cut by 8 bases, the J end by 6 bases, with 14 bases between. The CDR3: CASSSRLAANVLTF. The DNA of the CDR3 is TGTGCCAGCTCTTCGAGACTGGCGGCCAACGTCCTGACTTTC.

The CDR3: CASSVGGFPRKEQYF. CDR3 nucleotides: TGTGCCAGCAGTGTAGGGGGGTTCCCCAGGAAAGAGCAGTACTTC. V and J are TRBV2 and TRBJ2-7; tentatively, D is TRBD1 or TRBD2 (6 bases each). Trimming pared 4 bases from V and 7 bases from J, leaving 20 bases between. CDR3 length: 15 amino acids. Germline V gives CDR1 SNHLY, CDR2 FYNNEI.

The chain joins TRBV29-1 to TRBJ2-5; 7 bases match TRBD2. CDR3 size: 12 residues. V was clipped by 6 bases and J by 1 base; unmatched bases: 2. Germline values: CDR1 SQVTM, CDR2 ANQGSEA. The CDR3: CSVLAVQETQYF. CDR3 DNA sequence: TGCAGCGTGCTAGCGGTCCAAGAGACCCAGTACTTC.

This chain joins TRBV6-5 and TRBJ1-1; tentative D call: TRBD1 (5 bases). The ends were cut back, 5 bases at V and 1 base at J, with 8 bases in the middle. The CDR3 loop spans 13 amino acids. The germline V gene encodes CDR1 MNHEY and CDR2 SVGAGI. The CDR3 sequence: CASSNQGNTEAFF. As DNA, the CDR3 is TGTGCCAGCAGTAACCAGGGGAACACTGAAGCTTTCTTT.

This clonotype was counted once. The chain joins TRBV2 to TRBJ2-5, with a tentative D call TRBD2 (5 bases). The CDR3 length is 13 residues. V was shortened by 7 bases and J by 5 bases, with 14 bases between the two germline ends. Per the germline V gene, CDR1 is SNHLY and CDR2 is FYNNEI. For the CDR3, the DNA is TGTGCCAGCAACGGGGATGTCGGGGAGACCCAGTACTTC. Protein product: CASNGDVGETQYF.